This TCR beta chain was recovered during a study of T cells in Graves' hyperthyroidism and ophthalmopathy. Germline CDR1 and CDR2: SGHTA and FQGTGA. CDR3 length: 14 residues. V was pared by 4 bases and J by 8 bases, with 5 bases of the junction left unmatched. The investigators amplified TCR beta CDR3 regions from RNA transcripts. The TCR CDR3 was amplified in a first-round RT-PCR using the HTBI primer set. A single record per CDR3 protein comes from TCRdb applying MiXCR to the multiplex PCR reads. In the table there are 500,000 to 750,000 distinct CDR3 sequences, 14% of which are singletons. Researchers barred patients who had uncontrolled infection, other autoimmune disease, pregnancy or lactation. Orbital computed tomography, thyroid ultrasound, serum thyroxine and TRAb, and clinical symptoms together informed the diagnoses. This clonotype was detected ten times or more. The antigen remains unidentified.

General study points: A model of 13 V-J pairs discriminated ophthalmopathy from stable hyperthyroidism. Within blood appeared most thyroid clonotypes that had expanded above 0.001.

The source of this sequence is a young woman with Graves' ophthalmopathy. The sequenced sample was blood. The chain recombines TRBV7-3 with TRBJ2-4, with 10 bases matching TRBD2. CDR3 protein: CASSSGLAQHIQYF. DNA of the CDR3: TGTGCCAGCAGCTCGGGACTAGCGCAGCACATTCAGTACTTC.